One and the same sample provided the 29 T cell receptor beta chains below, sequenced in a study of T cell responses to AZD1222 COVID-19 vaccine. The protocol was immunoSEQ multiplex PCR, while the TCRdb copy is restricted to in-frame clones and leaves out a portion. The data contain about 56,000 clones, around 85% of them singletons. This material consisted of peripheral blood, taken on day 0 of AZD1222 vaccination. Every receptor here comes from an adult in good health.

This clone showed up just once. The V and J genes are TRBV5-1 and TRBJ1-2; D unclear. Looked up from germline, CDR1 is SGHRS and CDR2 is YFSETQ. V was trimmed by 5 bases and J by 4 bases, leaving 18 bases between them. The CDR3 sequence is 15 residues long. CDR3: CASSETVATTYGYTF. The CDR3 region has the DNA TGCGCCAGCAGTGAGACCGTAGCCACTACCTATGGCTACACCTTC.

The J gene is TRBJ1-2, the V gene TRBV6-6; TRBD1 is a possible D gene (6 bases). This CDR3 region has 14 residues. V lost 5 bases and J lost 2, with 12 bases in between. Looked up from germline, CDR1 is MNHNY and CDR2 is SVGAGI (reference sequence). CDR3 sequence: CASSPQGSNYGYTF. CDR3 in DNA: TGTGCCAGCAGTCCACAGGGATCAAACTATGGCTACACCTTC.

J is TRBJ2-7 and V is TRBV18, with D maybe TRBD1 (6 bases). The CDR3 consists of 13 residues. Germline V gene lookup returns CDR1 KGHSH and CDR2 LQKENI. The V and J ends lost 6 bases and 6 bases respectively, with 15 bases between them. CDR3 loop: CASSWDIDSEQYF. CDR3 coding DNA: TGTGCCAGCTCCTGGGACATCGATAGCGAGCAGTACTTC.

The gene calls are TRBV19 and TRBJ1-2; 8 bases align to TRBD1. Germline V gene lookup returns CDR1 LNHDA and CDR2 SQIVND (reference sequence). The CDR3 is made up of 13 amino acids. The V and J ends lost 7 bases and 8 bases, in that order; junction bases with no gene match: 9. The CDR3 coding sequence is TGTGCCAGTACGGGACAGGTAATGGGAGGCTACACCTTC. Protein product: CASTGQVMGGYTF.

The chain has TRBV29-1 and TRBJ2-3; D call uncertain. Trimming removed 0 bases at V and 4 bases at J, with 20 bases between. The CDR3 has 17 residues. Germline CDR1 SQVTM, CDR2 ANQGSEA. CDR3 residues: CSVEDRFIDGHADTQYF. The CDR3 nucleotides read TGCAGCGTTGAAGATCGTTTTATCGACGGTCACGCAGATACGCAGTATTTT.

In its sample, this clone was seen once. This rearrangement joins TRBV11-2 to TRBJ1-1; D perhaps matches TRBD1 (5 bases). CDR1 SGHAT and CDR2 FQNNGV come from the germline V gene. V dropped 4 bases and J dropped 12 bases, with 30 bases sitting between them. The CDR3 is made up of 17 amino acids. In nucleotides, the CDR3 is TGTGCCAGCAGCTCAATACATACAACCGGGACCGAAAACGGTACTTTCTTT. Encoded protein: CASSSIHTTGTENGTFF. Full variable domain (remainder filled in from reference TRBV11-2 and TRBJ1-1): EAGVAQSPRYKIIEKRQSVAFWCNPISGHATLYWYQQILGQGPKLLIQFQNNGVVDDSQLPKDRFSAERLKGVDSTLKIQPAKLEDSAVYLCASSSIHTTGTENGTFFGQGTRLTVV.

The chain combines TRBV19 with TRBJ1-1; 9 bases agree with TRBD1. CDR3 length: 15 amino acids. In germline, CDR1 is LNHDA, CDR2 SQIVND (reference sequence). V was clipped by 5 bases and J by 5 bases; unmatched bases: 9. Written as DNA, the CDR3 is TGTGCCAGTAGTCCGGATGGGACAGGGAGGACTGAAGCTTTCTTT. As protein: CASSPDGTGRTEAFF.

This chain links TRBV7-2 with TRBJ1-1; possibly TRBD1 for D (5 bases). CDR1 is SGHTA and CDR2 is FQGNSA in the germline V gene. Trimming removed 5 bases at V and 5 bases at J, with 15 bases between. CDR3 length equals 14 residues. The CDR3 reads CASSHPQGGTEAFF. The CDR3 DNA is TGTGCCAGCAGCCATCCCCAGGGTGGGACTGAAGCTTTCTTT. Combining the CDR3 with reference TRBV7-2 and TRBJ1-1 gives the whole variable domain GAGVSQSPSNKVTEKGKDVELRCDPISGHTALYWYRQSLGQGLEFLIYFQGNSAPDKSGLPSDRFSAERTGGSVSTLTIQRTQQEDSAVYLCASSHPQGGTEAFFGQGTRLTVV.

The chain recombines TRBV6-6 with TRBJ2-1, with 7 positions matching TRBD2. CDR3 length equals 16 residues. Germline values: CDR1 MNHNY, CDR2 SVGAGI (reference sequence). J gave up 5 bases and V 2 bases, and 9 bases lay outside the gene matches. The CDR3 is CASSYRSQGGDNEQFF. CDR3 in DNA: TGTGCCAGCAGTTACCGTAGCCAGGGAGGGGACAATGAGCAGTTCTTC.

The J gene is TRBJ2-1, the V gene TRBV7-9; 13 nucleotides line up with TRBD2. Looked up from germline, CDR1 is SEHNR and CDR2 is FQNEAQ (reference sequence). The V and J ends lost 5 bases and 5 bases, in that order; junction bases with no gene match: 6. The CDR3 covers 16 residues. The CDR3 reads CASSPPGLAGNNEQFF. CDR3 nucleotides: TGTGCCAGCAGCCCCCCGGGACTAGCGGGAAACAATGAGCAGTTCTTC. The full variable domain, in which reference TRBV7-9 and TRBJ2-1 provide the parts outside the CDR3, is DTGVSQNPRHKITKRGQNVTFRCDPISEHNRLYWYRQTLGQGPEFLTYFQNEAQLEKSRLLSDRFSAERPKGSFSTLEIQRTEQGDSAMYLCASSPPGLAGNNEQFFGPGTRLTVL.

The CDR3 nucleotides read TGTGCCAGCAGCGGCGGGCAGACTAATGAAAAACTGTTTTTT. Its translation is CASSGGQTNEKLFF. The V and J genes are TRBV4-2 and TRBJ1-4, with no clear D. Germline-derived CDR1 and CDR2 are LGHNA and YNFKEQ. V lost 5 bases, J lost 2 bases, and 9 bases lay in between. The CDR3 loop spans 14 amino acids.

V is TRBV5-1 and J is TRBJ2-3; maybe TRBD1 (5 bases). CDR3 length equals 19 residues. V shed 1 base and J shed 1 base, with 22 bases lying between them. CDR1 is SGHRS and CDR2 is YFSETQ in the germline V gene. The CDR3 sequence is CASSLLPAGKFSRTDTQYF. DNA for the CDR3: TGCGCCAGCAGCTTGCTCCCCGCAGGGAAGTTCAGTCGCACAGATACGCAGTATTTT.

The chain uses TRBV3-1 (or the pseudogene TRBV3-2) and TRBJ2-5; TRBD2 aligns across 8 bases. Germline loops: CDR1 LGHDT, CDR2 YNNKEL (reference sequence). Trimming at V came to 3 bases and at J to 5 bases, leaving 2 bases not matched to a gene. The CDR3 is made up of 13 amino acids. CDR3 residues: CASSQREVETQYF. CDR3 nucleotides: TGTGCCAGCAGCCAGCGGGAGGTGGAGACCCAGTACTTC.

This chain connects TRBV27 to TRBJ2-2, with unresolved D. V was cut by 3 bases and J by 6 bases, with 8 bases left in between. Germline lookup yields CDR1 MNHEY and CDR2 SMNVEV (reference sequence). This CDR3 contains 13 residues. CDR3 sequence reads: CASSFLEAGELFF. In DNA form, the CDR3 reads TGTGCCAGCAGTTTTCTCGAGGCCGGGGAGCTGTTTTTT.

The genes are TRBV7-2 and TRBJ1-1; tentatively, D is TRBD1 (5 bases). This CDR3 has 17 residues. V was trimmed by 3 bases and J by 1 base, leaving 18 bases between them. Germline CDR1 reads SGHTA; CDR2 reads FQGNSA. The CDR3 coding sequence is TGTGCCAGCAGCTTGCGGGGCAGCCGGGGAGGGAACACTGAAGCTTTCTTT. It is translated as CASSLRGSRGGNTEAFF.

J is TRBJ2-1 and V is TRBV6-6, with D possibly matching TRBD2 (6 bases). Germline loops: CDR1 MNHNY, CDR2 SVGAGI (reference sequence). V lost 4 bases and J 8 bases, leaving 18 bases between the germline ends. CDR3 length: 15 amino acids. The CDR3 protein is CASSSAGPNGDEQFF. As DNA, the CDR3 is TGTGCCAGCAGTTCGGCGGGACCGAATGGGGATGAGCAGTTCTTC.

The sample holds a few counts of this clone. The gene calls are TRBV6-2 or TRBV6-3 and TRBJ1-2; D not certain. Germline V gene data show CDR1 as MNHEY and CDR2 as SVGEGT. This CDR3 has 15 residues. With 0 bases removed from V and 0 bases from J, the gap between germline ends came to 8 bases. CDR3: CASSYSGSSNYGYTF. The CDR3 region has the DNA TGTGCCAGCAGTTACTCCGGCAGTTCTAACTATGGCTACACCTTC.

The rearrangement links TRBV27 to TRBJ1-4; 8 bases match TRBD1. The CDR3 runs to 13 residues. V trimming: 8 bases; J trimming: 7 bases; junction bases outside the gene matches: 6. Germline-derived CDR1 and CDR2 are MNHEY and SMNVEV (reference sequence). The CDR3 DNA reads TGTGCCAGCGGGAACAGGGGGGGTGAAAAACTGTTTTTT. It encodes CASGNRGGEKLFF.

V gene TRBV19 combines with J gene TRBJ1-5; D call uncertain. CDR3 length: 13 residues. V shed 9 bases and J shed 4 bases, with 13 bases lying between them. Germline CDR1 and CDR2: LNHDA and SQIVND (reference sequence). The DNA for the CDR3 is TGTGCCAGCCTAAGCCTGGGAAATCAGCCCCAGCATTTT. Its protein is CASLSLGNQPQHF.

The gene calls are TRBV9 and TRBJ2-5; D not resolved. Germline CDR1 is SGDLS and CDR2 is YYNGEE. This CDR3 contains 15 residues. Trimming cost V 3 bases and J 2 bases, with 14 bases left between them. The CDR3 here is CASSGVFSTQETQYF. DNA for the CDR3: TGTGCCAGCAGCGGGGTTTTTAGCACACAAGAGACCCAGTACTTC.

This chain connects TRBV28 to TRBJ2-2; TRBD1 agrees at 7 bases. V gave up 1 base and J gave up 0 bases; unmatched junction bases: 14. Germline V gene sequence: CDR1 MDHEN, CDR2 SYDVKM. This CDR3 comprises 20 residues. CDR3 amino acids: CASSLSAPATGAPNTGELFF. The DNA of the CDR3 is TGTGCCAGCAGTTTATCAGCCCCCGCCACAGGGGCCCCGAACACCGGGGAGCTGTTTTTT.

This chain joins TRBV7-2 and TRBJ2-5; D gene ambiguous. V shed 7 bases and J shed 5 bases, with 17 bases lying between them. The germline V gene has CDR1 SGHTA and CDR2 FQGNSA. This CDR3 has 14 amino acids. The CDR3 nucleotides are TGTGCCAGCACGAGACTCCCTGGGTGGGAGACCCAGTACTTC. Protein product: CASTRLPGWETQYF.

This clone was detected only once. The chain has TRBV5-1 and TRBJ1-1; 8 bases agree with TRBD1. The CDR3 extends over 14 amino acids. Trimming at V came to 3 bases and at J to 3 bases, leaving 4 bases not matched to a gene. Germline V CDR1 and CDR2: SGHRS, YFSETQ. CDR3 DNA sequence: TGCGCCAGCAGCTCTCAGGGGGCTGACACTGAAGCTTTCTTT. It specifies CASSSQGADTEAFF.

This clone was observed once. The chain recombines TRBV6-5 with TRBJ2-3; 7 bases align to TRBD2. The trim removed 7 bases at V and 5 bases at J, leaving 12 bases unmatched. This CDR3 is 15 amino acids long. CDR1 and CDR2 from the germline V gene are MNHEY and SVGAGI. CDR3 nucleotides: TGTGCCAGCACCGCGTCACCGGGAGGTAAAGATACGCAGTATTTT. Residues: CASTASPGGKDTQYF.

The V gene is TRBV18, the J gene TRBJ2-2; TRBD1 matches 9 bases. The CDR3 spans 16 residues. V was pared by 1 base and J by 4 bases, with 4 bases of the junction left unmatched. The germline V gene has CDR1 KGHSH and CDR2 LQKENI. The CDR3 DNA reads TGTGCCAGCTCACCACGGGACAGGGCGGTCACCGGGGAGCTGTTTTTT. Amino acids: CASSPRDRAVTGELFF.

This clone appeared a single time. The chain combines TRBV19 with TRBJ2-6; TRBD1 is a possible D gene (6 bases). V lost 7 bases and J 1 base, leaving 11 bases between the germline ends. The CDR3 has 15 amino acids. The germline gives CDR1 LNHDA, CDR2 SQIVND (reference sequence). The CDR3 loop reads CASNYRASGANVLTF. Written as DNA, the CDR3 is TGTGCCAGTAATTACAGGGCTTCTGGGGCCAACGTCCTGACTTTC.

The rearrangement joins TRBV4-2 to TRBJ2-7; 13 bases agree with TRBD2. The CDR3 extends over 19 amino acids. Per the germline V gene, CDR1 is LGHNA and CDR2 is YNFKEQ. Trimming at V came to 2 bases and at J to 0 bases, leaving 10 bases not matched to a gene. As DNA, the CDR3 is TGTGCCAGCAGCCAAACCGGGACTAGCGGGACCCGACCCTCCTACGAGCAGTACTTC. Protein product: CASSQTGTSGTRPSYEQYF.

This chain joins TRBV5-6 and TRBJ1-3; D might be TRBD1 (5 bases). CDR1 and CDR2 from the germline V gene are SGHDT and YYEEEE. The CDR3 totals 13 residues. The V end lost 6 bases, the J end lost 3 bases, and 10 bases lay between the germline ends. The CDR3 loop is CASTTGGGNTIYF. As DNA, the CDR3 is TGTGCCAGCACCACAGGTGGTGGAAACACCATATATTTT.

The chain recombines TRBV7-2 with TRBJ2-2, with D possibly called TRBD1 or TRBD2 (5 bases each). Germline loops: CDR1 SGHTA, CDR2 FQGNSA. The CDR3 loop spans 16 amino acids. V shed 5 bases and J shed 2 bases, with 15 bases lying between them. The CDR3 coding sequence is TGTGCCAGCAGCCTAACAACCGGGACCAACACCGGGGAGCTGTTTTTT. Protein product: CASSLTTGTNTGELFF.